What follows are 5 T cell receptor beta chains derived from one specimen sequenced in a study of shared clonotypes between healthy human individuals. Method: immunoSEQ multiplex PCR; TCRdb's copy keeps in-frame clones and lacks some. The table shows 400,000 to 600,000 clones, with about 96% occurring only once. Sequencing was performed on naive CD4+ T cells sorted from blood. Regarding subset: CD45RA+ positively selected. The receptors were sampled from a young woman in good health.

The V and J genes are TRBV7-2 and TRBJ2-3; 12 bases align to TRBD2. This CDR3 comprises 15 residues. The trim removed 5 bases at V and 4 bases at J, leaving 4 bases unmatched. The V gene's germline CDR1 is SGHTA and CDR2 FQGNSA. The CDR3 reads CASSRLAGAPDTQYF. The CDR3 DNA reads TGTGCCAGCAGCCGACTAGCGGGAGCGCCAGATACGCAGTATTTT.

The chain employs TRBV6-1 and TRBJ2-5, with D hard to call. There are 13 residues in the CDR3. Germline V gene sequence: CDR1 MNHNS, CDR2 SASEGT. Trimming pared 4 bases from V and 4 bases from J, leaving 10 bases between. The CDR3 loop reads CASSVRSGETQYF. The CDR3 region has the DNA TGTGCCAGCAGTGTAAGATCAGGAGAGACCCAGTACTTC.

Of note for this clone: Other DNA sequences of this sample code for an identical CDR3. The genes are TRBV28 and TRBJ1-2; D gene ambiguous. Trimming pared 4 bases from V and 6 bases from J, leaving 3 bases between. The CDR3 runs 10 residues. Germline loops: CDR1 MDHEN, CDR2 SYDVKM. The CDR3 DNA sequence: TGTGCCAGCAGTTCTAATGGCTACACCTTC. As protein: CASSSNGYTF.

The V gene is TRBV7-2, the J gene TRBJ2-2; tentative D call: TRBD2 (6 bases). V lost 10 bases to trimming and J lost 8 bases, with 17 bases between them. The length of the CDR3 is 13 residues. CDR1 and CDR2 (germline): SGHTA, FQGNSA. The CDR3 nucleotides read TGTGCCACTGGCCCACCCGGGAGTGGGGAGCTGTTTTTT. Translating it yields CATGPPGSGELFF. The full variable domain, in which reference TRBV7-2 and TRBJ2-2 provide the parts outside the CDR3, is GAGVSQSPSNKVTEKGKDVELRCDPISGHTALYWYRQSLGQGLEFLIYFQGNSAPDKSGLPSDRFSAERTGGSVSTLTIQRTQQEDSAVYLCATGPPGSGELFFGEGSRLTVL.

The chain has TRBV19 and TRBJ1-2, with no clear D. The V end was cut by 4 bases, the J end by 3 bases, with 15 bases between. CDR1 and CDR2 (germline): LNHDA, SQIVND (reference sequence). This CDR3 region has 15 residues. CDR3 sequence: CASSRASVNYYGYTF. For the CDR3, the DNA is TGTGCCAGTAGTAGAGCCAGCGTCAACTACTATGGCTACACCTTC.